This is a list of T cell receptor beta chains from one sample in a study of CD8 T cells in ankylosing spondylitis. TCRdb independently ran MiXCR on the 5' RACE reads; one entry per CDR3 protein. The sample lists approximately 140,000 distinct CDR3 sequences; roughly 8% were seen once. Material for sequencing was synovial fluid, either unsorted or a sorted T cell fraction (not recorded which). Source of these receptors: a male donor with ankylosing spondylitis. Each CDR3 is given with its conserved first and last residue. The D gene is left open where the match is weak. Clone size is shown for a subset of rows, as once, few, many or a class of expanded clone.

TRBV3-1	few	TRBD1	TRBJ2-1	CASSPQAGTGYNEQFF	TGTGCCAGCAGCCCTCAGGCAGGGACAGGGTACAATGAGCAGTTCTTC
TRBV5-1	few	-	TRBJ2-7	CASMLQGAYEQYF	TGCGCCAGCATGCTGCAGGGAGCCTACGAGCAGTACTTC
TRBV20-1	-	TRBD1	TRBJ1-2	CSAGVTDRVYGYTF	TGCAGTGCTGGAGTAACTGACAGGGTTTATGGCTACACCTTC
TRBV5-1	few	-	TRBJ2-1	CASSPQHNEQFF	TGCGCCAGCAGCCCCCAGCACAATGAGCAGTTCTTC
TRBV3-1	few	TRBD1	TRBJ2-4	CASNGQGVGIQYF	TGTGCCAGCAACGGACAGGGGGTAGGCATTCAGTACTTC
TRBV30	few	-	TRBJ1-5	CAWSSGLDQPQHF	TGTGCCTGGAGTTCCGGGCTCGATCAGCCCCAGCATTTT
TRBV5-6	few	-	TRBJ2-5	CASSLGFQETQYF	TGTGCCAGCAGCTTGGGCTTCCAAGAGACCCAGTACTTC
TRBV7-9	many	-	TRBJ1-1	CASSSGGALNTEAFF	TGTGCCAGCAGCTCCGGCGGGGCTTTGAACACTGAAGCTTTCTTT
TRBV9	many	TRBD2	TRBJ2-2	CASSVGSGSGELFF	TGTGCCAGCAGCGTAGGTAGCGGGAGCGGGGAGCTGTTTTTT
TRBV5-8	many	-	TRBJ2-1	CASSFRGSSYNEQFF	TGTGCCAGCAGCTTTCGGGGGAGCTCCTACAATGAGCAGTTCTTC
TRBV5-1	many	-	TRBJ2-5	CASSLVEGETQYF	TGCGCCAGCAGCTTGGTAGAAGGAGAGACCCAGTACTTC
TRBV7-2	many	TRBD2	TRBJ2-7	CAISGGYDEQYF	TGTGCTATAAGCGGGGGGTACGACGAGCAGTACTTC
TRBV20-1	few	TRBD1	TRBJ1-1	CSARSGQGYSEAFF	TGCAGTGCTAGATCAGGACAGGGATACAGTGAAGCTTTCTTT
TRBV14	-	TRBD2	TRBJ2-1	CASSQVGRGTNEQFF	TGTGCCAGCAGCCAAGTGGGGCGGGGGACCAATGAGCAGTTCTTC
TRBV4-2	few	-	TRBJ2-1	CASSHYYNEQFF	TGTGCCAGCAGCCACTACTACAATGAGCAGTTCTTC
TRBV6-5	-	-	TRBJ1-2	CASSYQNGIYGYTF	TGTGCCAGCAGTTACCAAAACGGGATCTATGGCTACACCTTC
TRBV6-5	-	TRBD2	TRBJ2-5	CASSFSGGALETQYF	TGTGCCAGCAGTTTCAGCGGGGGGGCCTTAGAGACCCAGTACTTC
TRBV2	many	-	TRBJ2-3	CASSESPVTDTQYF	TGTGCCAGCAGTGAAAGCCCAGTAACAGATACGCAGTATTTT
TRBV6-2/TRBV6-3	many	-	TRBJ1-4	CASSLGIATNEKLFF	TGTGCCAGCAGCTTGGGGATCGCAACTAATGAAAAACTGTTTTTT
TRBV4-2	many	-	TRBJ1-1	CASSQYSEAFF	TGTGCCAGCAGCCAATACTCTGAAGCTTTCTTT
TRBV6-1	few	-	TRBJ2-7	CASSVGVLREQYF	TGTGCCAGCAGTGTGGGGGTACTGCGCGAGCAGTACTTC
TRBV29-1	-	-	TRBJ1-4	CSVARGDEKLFF	TGCAGCGTTGCGAGGGGTGATGAAAAACTGTTTTTT
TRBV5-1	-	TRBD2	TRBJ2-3	CASSKGLAGATDTQYF	TGCGCCAGCAGCAAGGGACTAGCGGGGGCTACAGATACGCAGTATTTT
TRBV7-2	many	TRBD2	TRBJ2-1	CASSLMGGGVYNEQFF	TGTGCCAGCAGCTTAATGGGCGGGGGGGTCTACAATGAGCAGTTCTTC
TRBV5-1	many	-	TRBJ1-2	CASSLQTGHYGYTF	TGCGCCAGCAGCCTGCAGACAGGACACTATGGCTACACCTTC
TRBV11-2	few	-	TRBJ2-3	CASSLEWTDTDTQYF	TGTGCCAGCAGCTTAGAGTGGACGGATACAGATACGCAGTATTTT
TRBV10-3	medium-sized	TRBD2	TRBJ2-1	CAISVAGEAYNEQFF	TGTGCCATCAGTGTAGCGGGAGAAGCCTACAATGAGCAGTTCTTC
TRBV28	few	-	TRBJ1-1	CASSLPSAELNTEAFF	TGTGCCAGCAGTTTGCCCTCGGCAGAATTGAACACTGAAGCTTTCTTT
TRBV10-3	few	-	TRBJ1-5	CAISESRGDYPQHF	TGTGCCATCAGTGAGTCGAGGGGCGATTATCCCCAGCATTTT
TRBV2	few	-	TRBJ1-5	CASTEGNRDNQPQHF	TGTGCCAGCACCGAGGGGAACCGGGACAATCAGCCCCAGCATTTT